The rows below give T cell receptor beta chains drawn from one sample of a study of T cell responses to AZD1222 COVID-19 vaccine. Data came from immunoSEQ multiplex PCR; TCRdb stores just in-frame clones and leaves some out. The sample carries approximately 180,000 clones, around 90% recorded once. Here the sequenced sample was peripheral blood, taken on day 0 of AZD1222 vaccination. Every receptor here comes from an adult in good health. The CDR3 runs from the conserved cysteine through the conserved F or W. A D gene is named only where the DNA matches it firmly. Clone size appears in some rows only: once, few, many, or a class for an expanded clone.

J gene | V gene | clone size | D gene | CDR3 DNA | CDR3 protein
TRBJ2-3 | TRBV7-3 | . | . | TGTGCCAGCAGCCGGCGAGGCAGTGACACAGATACGCAGTATTTT | CASSRRGSDTDTQYF
TRBJ1-2 | TRBV5-1 | once | TRBD1 | TGCGCCAGCAGCCAGGACAGGGGGTCTGTCGGCTATGGCTACACCTTC | CASSQDRGSVGYGYTF
TRBJ2-7 | TRBV2 | . | . | TGTGCCAGCAGAGCTGACAGGGCGGGAGAGCAGTACTTC | CASRADRAGEQYF
TRBJ1-2 | TRBV2 | once | . | TGTGCCAGCAGTGAAGAGGGTCTTTCTCGCTATGGCTACACCTTC | CASSEEGLSRYGYTF
TRBJ2-5 | TRBV6-5 | . | . | TGTGCCAGCATCCCGGGTGGCGAGACCCAGTACTTC | CASIPGGETQYF
TRBJ1-2 | TRBV7-2 | . | TRBD1 | TGTGCCAGCAGCTACTCCTCGACAGGGTCGGATGGCTACACCTTC | CASSYSSTGSDGYTF
TRBJ1-2 | TRBV5-1 | once | . | TGCGCCAGCAGCTTGGACGTGTGGGCGGACTACACCTTC | CASSLDVWADYTF
TRBJ1-1 | TRBV15 | . | . | TGTGCCACCAGCAGAGATGTTCGCATGAACACTGAAGCTTTCTTT | CATSRDVRMNTEAFF
TRBJ2-5 | TRBV24-1 | . | TRBD2 | TGTGCCACCAGTGATTCCCGACTAGCGGGGGGGGAGACCCAGTACTTC | CATSDSRLAGGETQYF
TRBJ2-2 | TRBV7-6 | few | . | TGTGCCAGCAGCTTCGACAGTCAGAACACCGGGGAGCTGTTTTTT | CASSFDSQNTGELFF
TRBJ1-4 | TRBV27 | . | TRBD1 | TGTGCCAGCAGTTTAAGGGGACAGTTTAATGAAAAACTGTTTTTT | CASSLRGQFNEKLFF
TRBJ2-7 | TRBV6-5 | . | . | TGTGCCAGCAGTAAGGTAGAGCAGTACTTC | CASSKVEQYF
TRBJ1-5 | TRBV28 | . | . | TGTGCCAGCCTGGAGGGGAATCAGCCCCAGCATTTT | CASLEGNQPQHF
TRBJ1-1 | TRBV11-2 | . | . | TGTGCCAGCAGCTCCCAAAGGACGGATATGAACACTGAAGCTTTCTTT | CASSSQRTDMNTEAFF
TRBJ2-1 | TRBV19 | . | TRBD2 | TGTGCCAGTAGGGGACTAGCGGGGGGGTACAATGAGCAGTTCTTC | CASRGLAGGYNEQFF
TRBJ1-1 | TRBV12-5 | once | . | TGTGCTAGTGGTTGGTACACGGGGGGAGCTTTCTTT | CASGWYTGGAFF
TRBJ1-1 | TRBV5-5 | . | TRBD1 | TGTGCCAGCAGCTTGGGGAACAGGGGGCGCGGGTACATTGAAGCTTTCTTT | CASSLGNRGRGYIEAFF
TRBJ1-6 | TRBV6-5 | . | TRBD1 | TGTGCCAGCAGGACAGGGGGCGGGGGATCACCCCTCCACTTT | CASRTGGGGSPLHF
TRBJ2-3 | TRBV6-5 | . | . | TGTGCCAGCAGCTGGTCCCTCACAGATACGCAGTATTTT | CASSWSLTDTQYF
TRBJ2-1 | TRBV5-1 | few | TRBD1 | TGCGCCAGCAGCCCCGAACCCACAGGGGCATACAATGAGCAGTTCTTC | CASSPEPTGAYNEQFF
TRBJ1-5 | TRBV7-8 | . | . | TGTGCCAGCAGCTTAGAACAGGGCATACCTAATCAGCCCCAGCATTTT | CASSLEQGIPNQPQHF
TRBJ2-2 | TRBV2 | . | . | TGTGCCAGCGGGACTCCGAACACCGGGGAGCTGTTTTTT | CASGTPNTGELFF
TRBJ2-7 | TRBV7-6 | . | . | TGTGCCAGCAGTCGCCGACAGTCCTACGAGCAGTACTTC | CASSRRQSYEQYF
TRBJ1-1 | TRBV4-2 | . | . | TGTGCCAGCAGCCAAGGGCCCAACCGCGGGGCTGAAGCTTTCTTT | CASSQGPNRGAEAFF
TRBJ1-5 | TRBV3-1/TRBV3-2 | . | TRBD1 | TGTGCCAGCAGCCAAGATGGGACAGCCAATCAGCCCCAGCATTTT | CASSQDGTANQPQHF
TRBJ2-2 | TRBV9 | . | . | TGTGCCAGCAGCCCTCGACAGGGCCTCGGAGCGGGGCCCGGGGAGCTGTTTTTT | CASSPRQGLGAGPGELFF
TRBJ2-4 | TRBV6-5 | . | . | TGTGCCAGCCAAGGGTATTCGATCACAGTAAACATTCAGTACTTC | CASQGYSITVNIQYF
TRBJ1-3 | TRBV7-9 | . | . | TGTGCCAGCAGCTTAGGGAATCTACCGACGGGAAACACCATATATTTT | CASSLGNLPTGNTIYF
TRBJ1-2 | TRBV4-1 | . | . | TGCGCCAGCAGCCATGCCGGGCGGAACTATGGCTACACCTTC | CASSHAGRNYGYTF
TRBJ1-6 | TRBV27 | . | . | TGTGCCAGCAGAAACCCCCGGGAATATAATTCACCCCTCCACTTT | CASRNPREYNSPLHF
TRBJ2-7 | TRBV10-1 | . | . | TGCGCCAGGCACTCGTACGAGCAGTACTTC | CARHSYEQYF
TRBJ2-1 | TRBV18 | . | . | TGTGCCAGCTCTCCGGGATCTACCTACAATGAGCAGTTCTTC | CASSPGSTYNEQFF
TRBJ1-5 | TRBV7-2 | . | TRBD1 | TGTGCCAGCAGCCTAACCGGGACAGATCAGCCCCAGCATTTT | CASSLTGTDQPQHF
TRBJ2-2 | TRBV19 | . | . | TGTGCCAGTAGTATTCCCGTGGGCCAGGGGACCGGGGAGCTGTTTTTT | CASSIPVGQGTGELFF
TRBJ2-7 | TRBV7-2 | . | . | TGTGCCAGCAGCTTAGTTGGGGGTCTACGCTCCTACGAGCAGTACTTC | CASSLVGGLRSYEQYF
TRBJ2-1 | TRBV27 | . | . | TGTGCCAGCAGCAGGGGCTCGAACAATGAGCAGTTCTTC | CASSRGSNNEQFF
TRBJ1-6 | TRBV7-8 | . | TRBD1 | TGTGCCACCTCACCTTCAGGGGGAAATTCACCCCTCCACTTT | CATSPSGGNSPLHF